This T cell receptor (beta chain) was identified in a study of T cell repertoires in cytomegalovirus infection. The wider study: HLA-B-restricted CMV epitopes that are well studied were used alongside recently identified HLA-C-restricted ones. CMV infection plus the matching HLA type was flagged by public TCR beta signatures.

With regard to this clonotype: What it binds is not known.

Study-wide findings and caveats: In two of eight donors, the top clonotype was HLA-C-restricted CMV-specific. The study identified carriers of CMV plus the relevant HLA from cumulative public TCR beta family frequency.

V was trimmed by 5 bases and J by 2 bases, leaving 19 bases between them. The germline CDR1 and CDR2 sequences are LNHDA and SQIVND (reference sequence). This CDR3 is 16 amino acids long. MiXCR was run by TCRdb on the reads, yielding one entry per CDR3 protein. The repertoire has roughly 220,000 distinct CDR3 sequences, about 40% of them found once; the top ten carry 59%. Specimen: CD8+ T cells from cultured PBMCs, collected from culture after CMV antigen stimulation. The chain couples TRBV19 to TRBJ2-7; D possibly corresponds to TRBD1 (7 bases). The receptor's source is a human donor in good health (CMV status not recorded). Some clones in this sample may be carry-over from other donors' samples. The CDR3 DNA reads as TGTGCCAGTAGTCTCCAGGGGGACTCCTTCACCTACGAGCAGTACTTC. This encodes CASSLQGDSFTYEQYF.